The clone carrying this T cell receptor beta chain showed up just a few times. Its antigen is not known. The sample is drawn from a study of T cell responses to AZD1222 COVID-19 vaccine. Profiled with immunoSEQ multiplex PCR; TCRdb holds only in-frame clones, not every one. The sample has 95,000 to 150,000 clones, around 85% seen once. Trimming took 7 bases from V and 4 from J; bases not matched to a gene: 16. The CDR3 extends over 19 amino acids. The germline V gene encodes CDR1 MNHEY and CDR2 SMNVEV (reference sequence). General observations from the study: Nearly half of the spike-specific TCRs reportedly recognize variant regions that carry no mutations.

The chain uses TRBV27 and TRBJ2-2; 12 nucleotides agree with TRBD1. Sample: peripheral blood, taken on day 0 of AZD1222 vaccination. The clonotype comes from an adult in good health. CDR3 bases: TGTGCCAGCAAGGGACAGGGGGCGTCTAGCGGAGGATCCACCGGGGAGCTGTTTTTT. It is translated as CASKGQGASSGGSTGELFF.